A single sample is the source of the 10 T cell receptor beta chains below, sequenced in a study of blood T cells in healthy people across ages. A sample-barcoded 5' primer and a J-beta primer mix were used in a second PCR of about 7 to 11 cycles. TCRdb redid the calling of the 5' RACE reads with MiXCR, one entry per CDR3 protein. The sample includes roughly 790,000 distinct CDR3 sequences, approximately 43% of them seen just once. Sample: blood. These receptors originate from an older woman in good health.

The chain links TRBV20-1 to TRBJ2-1; perhaps TRBD2 as D (6 bases). This CDR3 has 19 amino acids. V was trimmed by 3 bases and J by 0 bases, leaving 24 bases between them. The V gene's germline CDR1 is DFQATT and CDR2 SNEGSKA (reference sequence). The CDR3 protein is CSASGAGLHTTSSYNEQFF. In DNA form, the CDR3 reads TGCAGTGCTAGTGGGGCGGGACTCCATACGACCAGCTCCTACAATGAGCAGTTCTTC.

This clonotype has only a few counts. The V call is TRBV14, the J call TRBJ1-2, with D tentatively TRBD1 (5 bases). Germline V CDR1 and CDR2: SGHDN, FVKESK. V gave up 0 bases and J gave up 4 bases, with 9 bases separating them. CDR3 length: 14 amino acids. The CDR3 DNA reads TGTGCCAGCAGCCAAGATTGGGACGGCTATGGCTACACCTTC. Residues: CASSQDWDGYGYTF.

The table lists this clonotype with many counts. The chain uses TRBV29-1 and TRBJ2-7, with 10 positions matching TRBD2. The CDR3 is 14 residues long. V shed 1 base and J 3 bases; nucleotides not matched to a gene: 3. Germline V gene data show CDR1 as SQVTM and CDR2 as ANQGSEA. The DNA of the CDR3 is TGCAGCGTTGAAGCTAGCGGGAGCGGCTACGAGCAGTACTTC. Translation gives CSVEASGSGYEQYF.

The chain is built from TRBV2 and TRBJ2-5; D may correspond to TRBD1 or TRBD2 (6 bases each). With the DNA end fitting TRBJ2-1 better, the J assignment may be wrong. Germline assignment: CDR1 SNHLY and CDR2 FYNNEI. CDR3 size: 12 residues. The chain's CDR3 is CASKGGQETQFF. CDR3 bases: TGTGCCAGCAAAGGGGGGCAAGAGACCCAGTTCTTC.

The chain employs TRBV4-3 and TRBJ2-1; no clear D gene. Trimming left V 4 bases short and J 10 bases short, with 17 bases between. The CDR3 has 14 residues. Looked up from germline, CDR1 is LGHNA and CDR2 is YSLEER. CDR3 coding DNA: TGCGCCAGCAGCCCCACGGTTGGAGTCTACGAGCAGTTCTTC. The encoded protein is CASSPTVGVYEQFF.

There are a few counts of this clonotype. The chain joins TRBV20-1 to TRBJ2-1, with 8 bases fitting TRBD2. Per the germline V gene, CDR1 is DFQATT and CDR2 is SNEGSKA (reference sequence). J was trimmed by 10 bases and V by 3 bases; bases with no gene match: 14. This CDR3 has 15 amino acids. CDR3 sequence (DNA): TGCAGTGCTAGCTCTTTCCCGGGAGGGCCCCTGGAGCAGTTCTTC. Encoded protein: CSASSFPGGPLEQFF.

This clonotype showed up just a few times. The chain recombines TRBV3-1 with TRBJ2-1, with TRBD2 matching over 12 bases. Germline trimming cut 4 bases from V and 6 bases from J; bases unmatched to any gene: 10. Per germline, CDR1 LGHDT and CDR2 YNNKEL (reference sequence). The CDR3 contains 17 residues. The CDR3 DNA is TGTGCCAGCAGCCCAAGATCGTGGACTAGCGGGGTCAATGAGCAGTTCTTC. It specifies CASSPRSWTSGVNEQFF.

This clonotype was counted ten times or more. The chain is built from TRBV12-3 or TRBV12-4 and TRBJ2-7, with D perhaps matching TRBD2 (5 bases). This CDR3 has 13 amino acids. Trimming shortened V by 5 bases and J by 3 bases, and 11 bases separated the two germline ends. The CDR3 protein is CASSRPRDYEQYF. The CDR3 nucleotides read TGTGCCAGCAGTCGACCGAGGGACTACGAGCAGTACTTC.

The chain employs TRBV7-9 and TRBJ2-5, with D unresolved. The CDR3 has 17 residues. From germline, CDR1 is SEHNR and CDR2 FQNEAQ (reference sequence). V lost 4 bases and J lost 2, with 20 bases in between. The CDR3 DNA reads as TGTGCCAGCAGCTCCTTTTTGGTTGGGGTGGGTCAAGAGACCCAGTACTTC. Protein sequence: CASSSFLVGVGQETQYF.

The chain joins TRBV15 to TRBJ2-5; perhaps D is TRBD1 or TRBD2 (5 bases each). The ends were cut back, 1 base at V and 13 bases at J, with 7 bases in the middle. Per the germline V gene, CDR1 is LNHNV and CDR2 is YYDKDF (reference sequence). The CDR3 covers 10 residues. The CDR3 here is CATSRGDPYF. The CDR3 DNA reads TGTGCCACCAGCAGAGGGGACCCGTACTTC. Using reference TRBV15 and TRBJ2-5 for the parts outside the CDR3, the full variable domain is DAMVIQNPRYQVTQFGKPVTLSCSQTLNHNVMYWYQQKSSQAPKLLFHYYDKDFNNEADTPDNFQSRRPNTSFCFLDIRSPGLGDTAMYLCATSRGDPYFGPGTRLLVL.